A selection of T cell receptor beta chains follows, all from one sample in a study of blood T cell repertoires in COVID-19. Clones were sequenced by immunoSEQ multiplex PCR, and TCRdb holds only the in-frame ones, with some missing. In the table there are 80,000 to 90,000 clones, more than 85% of which are singletons. Material for sequencing was peripheral blood. Receptors originate from a middle-aged man with acute or convalescent COVID-19. Both conserved end residues are part of each CDR3. A D gene is named only where the DNA matches it firmly. Clone size is shown for a subset of rows, as once, few, many or a class of expanded clone.

j_call d_call v_call clone_size cdr3_nt cdr3_aa
TRBJ1-5 TRBD1 TRBV5-1 NA TGCGCCAGCAGCCTAACAGGGGGAGGGAATCAGCCCCAGCATTTT CASSLTGGGNQPQHF
TRBJ2-5 TRBD2 TRBV6-2/TRBV6-3 NA TGTGCCAGCAGCCACGGACTAGCCCAAAAGACCCAGTACTTC CASSHGLAQKTQYF
TRBJ1-5 TRBD1 TRBV10-3 NA TGTGCCATCAGTGAGTCGACAGGGGGCCCTCGACCCCAGCATTTT CAISESTGGPRPQHF
TRBJ2-7 NA TRBV30 NA TGTGCCTGGGCAGGATGGGGGGGCGGACCCTACGAGCAGTACTTC CAWAGWGGGPYEQYF
TRBJ1-2 TRBD1 TRBV6-5 once TGTGCCAGCAGTCCCCGGACAGGGGAGGGGTATGGCTACACCTTC CASSPRTGEGYGYTF
TRBJ1-3 NA TRBV7-6 NA TGTGCCAGCAGCTTAGGGGGCTACTCTGGAAACACCATATATTTT CASSLGGYSGNTIYF
TRBJ2-7 TRBD1 TRBV3-1/TRBV3-2 NA TGTGCCAGCAGCCAAGCCCTTTGGGGGACAGGGGGGGACTACGAGCAGTACTTC CASSQALWGTGGDYEQYF
TRBJ2-3 TRBD2 TRBV2 NA TGTGCCAGCAGCGGGGGGGCCGAGTCAGATACGCAGTATTTT CASSGGAESDTQYF
TRBJ2-7 TRBD2 TRBV6-6 NA TGTGCCGCGGGGGGAAACTACGAGCAGTACTTC CAAGGNYEQYF
TRBJ2-3 NA TRBV27 NA TGTGCCACAAAACGGGGTTTCACGGATACGCAGTATTTT CATKRGFTDTQYF
TRBJ2-1 NA TRBV3-1/TRBV3-2 NA TGTGCCAGCAGCCAAGTACGCCTAAAGGAGGATGAGCAGTTCTTC CASSQVRLKEDEQFF
TRBJ2-1 NA TRBV5-6 NA TGTGCCAGCAGCTTGGGACAGGTGCGGTTGTCCTACAATGAGCAGTTCTTC CASSLGQVRLSYNEQFF
TRBJ1-2 NA TRBV27 NA TGTGCTACGGGGTCGTCAGGGAGGAACTATGGCTACACCTTC CATGSSGRNYGYTF
TRBJ1-5 TRBD1 TRBV5-6 NA TGTGCCAGCAGCCCTTTTTCAGGGGGCGGTCAGCCCCAGCATTTT CASSPFSGGGQPQHF
TRBJ1-2 NA TRBV19 NA TGTGCCAGTAGTATAGCAGGGGCGGGTGGCTACACCTTC CASSIAGAGGYTF
TRBJ1-3 NA TRBV30 few TGTGCCCACGGAGGGATAAGCTCTGGAAACACCATATATTTT CAHGGISSGNTIYF
TRBJ2-4 TRBD2 TRBV19 once TGTGCCAGTAGTACGCGGACTAGCGGGAGCAGTAACATTCAGTACTTC CASSTRTSGSSNIQYF
TRBJ1-2 NA TRBV7-9 NA TGTGCCAGCAGCTTCTCACACGAATGGGCGTCGGATGGCTACACCTTC CASSFSHEWASDGYTF
TRBJ1-5 NA TRBV27 NA TGTGCCAGCAGTTTGGCAGGGGTTCGTCAGCCCCAGCATTTT CASSLAGVRQPQHF
TRBJ1-5 NA TRBV25-1 NA TGTGCCAGCAGTGACACAGGGTATCAGCCCCAGCATTTT CASSDTGYQPQHF
TRBJ2-7 NA TRBV30 few TGTGCCTGGAGTATGTCAGGGGAAGTGTGGCAGTACTTC CAWSMSGEVWQYF
TRBJ2-5 NA TRBV30 NA TGTGCCTGGAGTGTAGCCCGGGGGTGGGGCGGGGAGACCCAGTACTTC CAWSVARGWGGETQYF